These T cell receptor beta chains were read from a single sample in a study of T cells in Graves' hyperthyroidism and ophthalmopathy. TCRdb fed the multiplex PCR reads into MiXCR, producing one record per CDR3 protein. This table holds under 600,000 distinct CDR3 sequences, 16% found once. The specimen was blood. Source of these receptors: a woman in her 40s with Graves' ophthalmopathy. Each CDR3 is given with its conserved first and last residue. Each record gives: J gene, V gene, D gene, CDR3 length, clone size, CDR3 protein, CDR3 DNA. The D gene is left open where the match is weak. The size of a clone is reported for some rows only, either as once, few or many, or as a class for expanded clones.

TRBJ2-7 | TRBV28 | NA | 13 | many | CASSLGSTYEQYF | TGTGCCAGCAGTTTAGGCAGCACCTACGAGCAGTACTTC
TRBJ2-7 | TRBV28 | NA | 15 | many | CASSGPWDQSGKQYF | TGTGCCAGCAGTGGCCCGTGGGACCAGTCCGGAAAGCAGTACTTC
TRBJ2-3 | TRBV7-2 | NA | 16 | many | CASSLEQGLVADTQYF | TGTGCCAGCAGCTTAGAGCAGGGGCTTGTCGCAGATACGCAGTATTTT
TRBJ1-1 | TRBV7-9 | NA | 15 | many | CASSPMAQGWTEAFF | TGTGCCAGCAGCCCCATGGCCCAGGGGTGGACTGAAGCTTTCTTT
TRBJ2-6 | TRBV7-9 | NA | 18 | NA | CASGSGQLLWSGANVLTF | TGTGCCAGCGGCTCTGGTCAGCTCCTCTGGTCTGGGGCCAACGTCCTGACTTTC
TRBJ2-1 | TRBV7-8 | TRBD2 | 16 | many | CASSPAPGLPYNEQFF | TGTGCCAGCAGTCCTGCCCCGGGACTACCCTACAATGAGCAGTTCTTC
TRBJ2-1 | TRBV18 | NA | 17 | NA | CASSGGGRENSYNEQSF | TGTGCCAGCTCAGGAGGGGGGCGGGAGAACTCCTACAATGAGCAGTCCTTC
TRBJ1-1 | TRBV12-5 | TRBD1 | 18 | many | CASGLVPPLGQGNTEAFF | TGTGCTAGTGGTTTGGTACCCCCCTTGGGACAGGGGAACACTGAAGCTTTCTTT
TRBJ2-5 | TRBV5-6 | NA | 13 | NA | CASSFPRQETQYF | TGTGCCAGCAGCTTCCCCAGACAAGAGACCCAGTACTTC
TRBJ1-1 | TRBV5-1 | NA | 16 | many | CASSLGASIQNTEAFF | TGCGCCAGCAGCTTGGGTGCTTCAATCCAGAACACTGAAGCTTTCTTT
TRBJ2-1 | TRBV25-1 | TRBD2 | 16 | NA | CASSELLSGVINEQFF | TGTGCCAGCAGTGAATTGTTGAGCGGGGTGATTAATGAGCAGTTCTTC
TRBJ1-2 | TRBV6-2/TRBV6-3 | NA | 15 | NA | CASSDRTTTYYGYTF | TGTGCCAGCAGTGATCGAACGACCACGTACTATGGCTACACCTTC
TRBJ1-1 | TRBV5-4 | NA | 12 | NA | CASSLGQAGAFF | TGTGCCAGCAGCTTGGGTCAGGCTGGAGCTTTCTTT
TRBJ1-2 | TRBV29-1 | NA | 12 | many | CSVDRGGYGYTF | TGCAGCGTTGACAGGGGTGGCTATGGCTACACCTTC
TRBJ1-4 | TRBV7-2 | NA | 13 | NA | CASSLGLYEKLFF | TGTGCCAGCAGCTTAGGACTGTATGAAAAACTGTTTTTT
TRBJ2-1 | TRBV6-1 | NA | 16 | many | CASRAEGRRSYNEQFF | TGTGCCAGCAGAGCCGAGGGGAGACGCTCCTACAATGAGCAGTTCTTC
TRBJ2-7 | TRBV18 | TRBD1 | 13 | many | CASSGQDIYEQYF | TGTGCCAGCTCCGGACAGGATATCTACGAGCAGTACTTC
TRBJ2-1 | TRBV7-3 | TRBD2 | 20 | many | CASSLTGLAGGPTPYNEQFF | TGTGCCAGCAGCTTAACCGGGCTAGCGGGAGGGCCTACCCCCTACAATGAGCAGTTCTTC
TRBJ1-2 | TRBV18 | NA | 15 | few | CASSPKDPADYGYTF | TGTGCCAGCTCACCTAAAGACCCCGCGGACTATGGCTACACCTTC
TRBJ1-2 | TRBV2 | NA | 13 | many | CASRARGGVGYTF | TGTGCCAGCAGGGCGAGGGGGGGTGTAGGCTACACCTTC
TRBJ1-2 | TRBV30 | NA | 15 | many | CAWSAPGPGAYGYTF | TGTGCCTGGAGTGCCCCAGGGCCGGGGGCCTATGGCTACACCTTC
TRBJ2-2 | TRBV3-1 | TRBD2 | 17 | NA | CASSQDNLAGVPGELFF | TGTGCCAGCAGCCAAGATAACCTAGCGGGAGTCCCCGGGGAGCTGTTTTTT
TRBJ1-1 | TRBV10-3 | NA | 15 | few | CAISESNSEYTEAFF | TGTGCCATCAGTGAGTCGAACAGCGAGTACACTGAAGCTTTCTTT
TRBJ2-1 | TRBV19 | NA | 15 | NA | CASSMDYHSYNEQFF | TGTGCCAGTAGTATGGACTACCACTCCTACAATGAGCAGTTCTTC
TRBJ2-2 | TRBV10-3 | NA | 15 | NA | CAISESSLLTGELFF | TGTGCCATCAGTGAGTCAAGTCTCCTTACCGGGGAGCTGTTTTTT
TRBJ2-1 | TRBV2 | TRBD1 | 15 | few | CASSAQGDSYNEQFF | TGTGCCAGCAGCGCTCAGGGGGACTCCTACAATGAGCAGTTCTTC
TRBJ1-1 | TRBV19 | TRBD1 | 15 | few | CASSAKQGATAEAFF | TGTGCCAGTAGTGCCAAACAGGGGGCGACGGCTGAAGCTTTCTTT
TRBJ2-7 | TRBV5-5 | TRBD1 | 15 | NA | CASSLSSGQVYEQYF | TGTGCCAGCAGCTTATCCTCGGGACAGGTTTACGAGCAGTACTTC
TRBJ1-6 | TRBV2 | NA | 15 | many | CASSEGLHENSPLHF | TGTGCCAGCAGTGAAGGGCTACACGAGAATTCACCCCTCCACTTT
TRBJ1-6 | TRBV2 | TRBD1 | 13 | many | CASSERQGSPLHF | TGTGCCAGCAGTGAGAGACAGGGCTCACCCCTCCACTTT
TRBJ2-2 | TRBV29-1 | NA | 13 | NA | CSGVWGGTGELFF | TGCAGCGGAGTGTGGGGTGGCACCGGGGAGCTGTTTTTT
TRBJ2-7 | TRBV5-1 | NA | 14 | many | CASSPRGPDYEQYF | TGCGCCAGCAGTCCACGGGGCCCTGACTACGAGCAGTACTTC
TRBJ2-7 | TRBV7-8 | NA | 12 | NA | CASSLDSREQYF | TGTGCCAGCAGTTTAGACAGTCGCGAGCAGTACTTC
TRBJ2-7 | TRBV6-6 | TRBD2 | 16 | many | CASSYLGTSGSYEQYF | TGTGCCAGCAGTTACCTAGGGACTAGCGGGAGCTACGAGCAGTACTTC